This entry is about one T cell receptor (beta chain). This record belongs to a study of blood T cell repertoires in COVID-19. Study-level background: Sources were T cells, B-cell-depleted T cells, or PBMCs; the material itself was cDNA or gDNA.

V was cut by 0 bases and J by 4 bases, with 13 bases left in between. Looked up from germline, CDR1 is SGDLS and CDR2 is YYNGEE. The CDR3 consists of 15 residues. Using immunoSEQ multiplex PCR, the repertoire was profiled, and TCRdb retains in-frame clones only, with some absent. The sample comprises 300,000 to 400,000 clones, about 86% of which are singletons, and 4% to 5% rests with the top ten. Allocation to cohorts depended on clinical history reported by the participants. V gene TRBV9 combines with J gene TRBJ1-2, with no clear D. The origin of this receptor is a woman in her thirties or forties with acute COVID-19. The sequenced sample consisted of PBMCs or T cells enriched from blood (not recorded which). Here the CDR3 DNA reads TGTGCCAGCAGCGTAGCTGCACACGGGAGCTATGGCTACACCTTC. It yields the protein CASSVAAHGSYGYTF.